The present T cell receptor (beta chain) was sequenced within a study of blood T cell repertoires in COVID-19. As for the study in general: The origin of the acute and convalescent COVID-19 samples was the United States, Italy and Spain. T cells, B-cell-depleted T cells, or PBMCs provided the cDNA or gDNA that served as material.

The protocol was immunoSEQ multiplex PCR, while the TCRdb copy is restricted to in-frame clones and leaves out a portion. The sample includes a few hundred thousand clones, around 88% seen only once; the top ten take almost 2%. This CDR3 is 14 amino acids long. Looked up from germline, CDR1 is SGHNT and CDR2 is YYREEE (reference sequence). Trimming took 4 bases from V and 3 from J, leaving 10 bases between them. The sample was peripheral blood. The chain carries TRBV5-4 and TRBJ1-4; TRBD1 might be the D (6 bases). This sequence originates from a young man with active or convalescent COVID-19. The CDR3 loop reads CASSQDRSNEKLFF. In DNA form, the CDR3 reads TGTGCCAGCAGCCAGGACAGATCTAATGAAAAACTGTTTTTT.